This TCR beta chain originates from a study of beta chain features in type 1 diabetes. Study-level findings and limits: All four CD4+ subsets of Type 1 diabetes patients contained TCRB CDR3s that were moderately but significantly shorter.

Expressed TCRB transcripts were sequenced after all isolated RNA was converted to cDNA. Only in-frame clones appear in the TCRdb table, and some are missing; sequencing was by immunoSEQ multiplex PCR. The sample comprises nearly 350,000 clones, about a tenth of which are singletons, and 0.95% to 1.1% rests with the top ten. Sorted populations all exceeded 98% purity. Points on this clone: What it binds is unknown.

Looked up from germline, CDR1 is GTSNPN and CDR2 is SVGIG (reference sequence). V lost 4 bases to trimming and J lost 7 bases, with 17 bases between them. The CDR3 consists of 15 residues. The source is a man aged 25-45 years with type 1 diabetes. Sequencing was done on a sample of central memory CD4+ T cells from blood. The chain has TRBV30 and TRBJ1-6; unclear D gene. The CDR3, as DNA: TGTGCCTGGAAACACCGCCAAATGGGCAATTCACCCCTCCACTTT. It codes for CAWKHRQMGNSPLHF.